Below are 23 T cell receptor beta chains sequenced from a single sample in a study of T-cell memory formation after mild COVID-19 (dated by TCRdb to the early 2020s). Libraries were built with 5' RACE. The sequencing machine was an Illumina NovaSeq 6000. Using fastp at Q25 and MiXCR, TCRdb reprocessed the public reads and kept productive beta chains. Rows with one shared CDR3 protein collapse into an entry with the most common genes and DNA. Counted in this sample were 300,000 to 400,000 distinct CDR3 sequences; approximately 15% of them appeared once. Together, the top ten hold approximately 22% of the sample. Sequences were obtained from PBMCs or a T cell subset sorted from them (not recorded which). The receptors derive from a young man who had mild COVID-19 (a few samples of this study predate the infection). The sample titles of this study are shuffled in the database, so cell type and time point are left out; the donor was told from shared clones.

The chain uses TRBV7-3 and TRBJ2-6, with D uncertain. CDR1 SGHTA and CDR2 FQGTGA come from the germline V gene. V was clipped by 6 bases and J by 0 bases, with 3 bases between them. The CDR3 contains 13 residues. The CDR3 region is CASRTSGANVLTF. The DNA for the CDR3 is TGTGCCAGCAGGACCTCTGGGGCCAACGTCCTGACTTTC.

This clonotype was seen only a few times. This chain uses TRBV4-2 with TRBJ1-1; 10 positions match TRBD1. The CDR3 covers 16 residues. V shed 4 bases, J shed 5 bases, and the junction held 10 bases outside the gene matches. CDR1 and CDR2 (germline): LGHNA, YNFKEQ. For the CDR3, the DNA is TGTGCCAGCAGCCGAGCTTCCGGACAGGGGGTGACTGAAGCTTTCTTT. Translated: CASSRASGQGVTEAFF.

This clonotype was counted between two and nine times. The CDR3: CSVGGVDRYNEQFF. CDR3 nucleotide sequence: TGCAGCGTGGGCGGGGTCGATCGCTACAATGAGCAGTTCTTC. The chain couples TRBV29-1 to TRBJ2-1; perhaps TRBD2 as D (6 bases). With 6 bases removed from V and 3 bases from J, the gap between germline ends came to 15 bases. Germline V gene lookup returns CDR1 SQVTM and CDR2 ANQGSEA. CDR3 length: 14 residues.

V and J are TRBV27 and TRBJ2-7, with D unresolved. Germline V CDR1 and CDR2: MNHEY, SMNVEV (reference sequence). Between the trimmed V and J ends, which lost 4 bases and 0 bases, there was a span of 13 bases. There are 15 residues in the CDR3. The chain's CDR3 is CASSYRWDLSYEQYF. DNA of the CDR3: TGTGCCAGCAGTTACCGCTGGGATCTCTCCTACGAGCAGTACTTC.

The genes are TRBV4-2 and TRBJ2-3, with TRBD2 matching over 12 bases. CDR3 length: 18 amino acids. J gave up 6 bases and V 4 bases, and 14 bases lay outside the gene matches. In germline, CDR1 is LGHNA, CDR2 YNFKEQ. For the CDR3, the DNA is TGTGCCAGCAGCCGCGACCTCGGACTAGCGGGGTTATCGGATACGCAGTATTTT. Its protein is CASSRDLGLAGLSDTQYF.

This clonotype appeared a single time. This chain joins TRBV28 and TRBJ2-7; 7 nucleotides line up with TRBD2. The germline V gene has CDR1 MDHEN and CDR2 SYDVKM. This CDR3 is 18 amino acids long. Losses at the gene ends were 5 bases for V and 2 bases for J; bases not matched to a gene: 18. The CDR3 is CASSPPRTCGGRTYEQYV. The CDR3 DNA reads TGTGCCAGCAGTCCCCCAAGAACTTGCGGGGGACGAACCTACGAGCAGTACGTC.

This clonotype appeared many times. The CDR3 reads CASSETGGSTDTQYF. The DNA for the CDR3 is TGTGCCAGCAGCGAAACAGGGGGTAGCACAGATACGCAGTATTTT. This chain links TRBV6-4 with TRBJ2-3, with 8 bases matching TRBD1. CDR1 is MRHNA and CDR2 is SNTAGT in the germline V gene. V lost 6 bases, J lost 0 bases, and 5 bases stayed unmatched. This CDR3 has 15 amino acids.

This clonotype was detected only a few times. The chain is built from TRBV7-8 and TRBJ1-1; no clear D gene. V was pared by 5 bases and J by 2 bases, with 12 bases between. This CDR3 region has 14 residues. Germline lookup yields CDR1 SGHVS and CDR2 FQNEAQ. CDR3 nucleotide sequence: TGTGCCAGCAGCCCCGGACGGTTTAACACTGAAGCTTTCTTT. Encoded protein: CASSPGRFNTEAFF. Looking up the rest from reference TRBV7-8 and TRBJ1-1 gives the full variable domain: GAGVSQSPRYKVAKRGQDVALRCDPISGHVSLFWYQQALGQGPEFLTYFQNEAQLDKSGLPSDRFFAERPEGSVSTLKIQRTQQEDSAVYLCASSPGRFNTEAFFGQGTRLTVV.

The chain couples TRBV6-5 to TRBJ2-2; D call uncertain. This CDR3 has 15 amino acids. Trimming took off 1 base at V and 4 bases at J, with 10 bases between the two ends. Germline-derived CDR1 and CDR2 are MNHEY and SVGAGI. The CDR3 sequence is CASSYFVSPTGELFF. The CDR3 DNA reads as TGTGCCAGCAGTTACTTTGTCTCGCCCACCGGGGAGCTGTTTTTT.

This clonotype occurred a few times. The chain carries TRBV28 and TRBJ2-4; D gene ambiguous. Germline CDR1 MDHEN, CDR2 SYDVKM. V lost 3 bases to trimming and J lost 9 bases, with 12 bases between them. The CDR3 spans 13 residues. The CDR3 nucleotides read TGTGCCAGCAGTTTCCGACGAGCCCTCATTCAGTACTTC. This encodes CASSFRRALIQYF.

This clonotype came up many times. The chain uses TRBV6-1 and TRBJ1-6; a possible D gene is TRBD1 (5 bases). The CDR3 has 17 residues. CDR1 is MNHNS and CDR2 is SASEGT in the germline V gene. Between the trimmed V and J ends, which lost 3 bases and 3 bases, there was a span of 15 bases. CDR3 in DNA: TGTGCCAGCAGTGACCGGTTGGGGCTGAACTATAATTCACCCCTCCACTTT. Translation gives CASSDRLGLNYNSPLHF.

This rearrangement joins TRBV2 to TRBJ1-5, with TRBD1 identical over 11 bases. This CDR3 is built from 15 residues. Per germline, CDR1 SNHLY and CDR2 FYNNEI. After removal of 1 base from V and 7 bases from J, the junction contained 3 bases not matched to a gene. The CDR3 loop is CASSEDWTGGQPQHF. CDR3 DNA sequence: TGTGCCAGCAGTGAAGATTGGACAGGGGGCCAGCCCCAGCATTTT.

This clonotype was seen more than once but under ten times. V is TRBV7-2 and J is TRBJ2-1; D uncertain. V gave up 1 base and J gave up 11 bases, with 9 bases separating them. Germline V gene lookup returns CDR1 SGHTA and CDR2 FQGNSA. The CDR3 sequence is 12 residues long. The CDR3 coding sequence is TGTGCCAGCAGCTTAGTAGGGTTAAAGCAGTTCTTC. It encodes CASSLVGLKQFF.

The chain combines TRBV9 with TRBJ1-6; D perhaps matches TRBD1 (6 bases). CDR3 length equals 15 residues. Germline V gene sequence: CDR1 SGDLS, CDR2 YYNGEE. Trimming removed 4 bases at V and 4 bases at J, with 12 bases between. The CDR3 nucleotides read TGTGCCAGCAGCTCAGGGGACGGGTATAATTCACCCCTCCACTTT. This sequence encodes CASSSGDGYNSPLHF.

V and J are TRBV20-1 and TRBJ2-5, with 10 bases fitting TRBD2. This CDR3 has 16 residues. V lost 3 bases, J lost 3 bases, and 10 bases stayed unmatched. The germline CDR1 and CDR2 sequences are DFQATT and SNEGSKA (reference sequence). CDR3 nucleotides: TGCAGTGCTAGCGGGAGTAGCGGGGGGCTAGAAGAGACCCAGTACTTC. Translation gives CSASGSSGGLEETQYF.

This clonotype was seen a handful of times. The chain couples TRBV7-9 to TRBJ2-5; a weak D match, TRBD1 (5 bases). Between the trimmed V and J ends, which lost 3 bases and 1 base, there was a span of 9 bases. CDR1 SEHNR and CDR2 FQNEAQ come from the germline V gene (reference sequence). This CDR3 has 14 residues. CDR3 amino acids: CASSLDILQETQYF. CDR3 DNA sequence: TGTGCCAGCAGCTTGGACATACTCCAAGAGACCCAGTACTTC.

This sequence joins TRBV28 and TRBJ2-5; D uncertain. The germline V gene encodes CDR1 MDHEN and CDR2 SYDVKM. The germline V and J ends were trimmed by 6 bases and 5 bases, with 7 bases remaining between them. The CDR3 has 11 residues. CDR3 in amino acids: CASRMGETQYF. In DNA, the CDR3 is TGTGCCAGCAGGATGGGCGAGACCCAGTACTTC.

This clonotype appeared a few times. The chain links TRBV5-1 to TRBJ2-3, with D perhaps TRBD2 (5 bases). V was trimmed by 0 bases and J by 7 bases, leaving 9 bases between them. The CDR3 is made up of 13 amino acids. CDR1 and CDR2 from the germline V gene are SGHRS and YFSETQ. The CDR3 nucleotides are TGCGCCAGCAGCTTGGAGAGGGCTAATACGCAGTATTTT. This gives the protein CASSLERANTQYF.

The V gene is TRBV5-1, the J gene TRBJ2-7; possibly TRBD2 for D (5 bases). Germline V lookup: CDR1 SGHRS, CDR2 YFSETQ. CDR3 length: 14 amino acids. Trimming shortened V by 0 bases and J by 5 bases, and 12 bases separated the two germline ends. CDR3 protein: CASSLAGLYDEQYF. CDR3 DNA: TGCGCCAGCAGCTTGGCCGGACTCTATGACGAGCAGTACTTC.

Concerning this clonotype itself: A read error may be the cause here, since a much bigger clone is one base away. The chain carries TRBV24-1 and TRBJ2-5, with 7 bases identical to TRBD1. J was trimmed by 3 bases and V by 3 bases; bases with no gene match: 3. Germline assignment: CDR1 KGHDR and CDR2 SFDVKD. The CDR3 sequence is 14 residues long. The CDR3 loop is CATSDPGTEETQYF. As DNA, the CDR3 is TGTGCCACCAGTGATCCCGGGACAGAAGAGACCCAGTACTTC.

The table lists this clonotype with many counts. This chain uses TRBV6-6 with TRBJ1-2, with TRBD1 as a possible D gene (5 bases). The CDR3 is 13 amino acids. V dropped 7 bases and J dropped 1 base, with 10 bases sitting between them. CDR1 MNHNY and CDR2 SVGAGI come from the germline V gene (reference sequence). CDR3 coding DNA: TGTGCCAGCATCTTGGGGCGTAACTATGGCTACACCTTC. Its protein is CASILGRNYGYTF.

Many counts were recorded for this clonotype. The chain recombines TRBV6-1 with TRBJ1-1; a weak D match, TRBD1 (5 bases). V lost 3 bases and J 3 bases, leaving 8 bases between the germline ends. The germline V gene has CDR1 MNHNS and CDR2 SASEGT. The CDR3 extends over 13 amino acids. In DNA form, the CDR3 reads TGTGCCAGCAGTGACAGGGTGGACACTGAAGCTTTCTTT. This gives the protein CASSDRVDTEAFF.

The chain combines TRBV20-1 with TRBJ2-2; D is ambiguous. The CDR3 sequence is 13 residues long. The V gene's germline CDR1 is DFQATT and CDR2 SNEGSKA (reference sequence). Trimming pared 3 bases from V and 4 bases from J, leaving 9 bases between. CDR3 amino acids: CSARKPFTGELFF. The CDR3, as DNA: TGCAGTGCTAGGAAGCCTTTCACCGGGGAGCTGTTTTTT.